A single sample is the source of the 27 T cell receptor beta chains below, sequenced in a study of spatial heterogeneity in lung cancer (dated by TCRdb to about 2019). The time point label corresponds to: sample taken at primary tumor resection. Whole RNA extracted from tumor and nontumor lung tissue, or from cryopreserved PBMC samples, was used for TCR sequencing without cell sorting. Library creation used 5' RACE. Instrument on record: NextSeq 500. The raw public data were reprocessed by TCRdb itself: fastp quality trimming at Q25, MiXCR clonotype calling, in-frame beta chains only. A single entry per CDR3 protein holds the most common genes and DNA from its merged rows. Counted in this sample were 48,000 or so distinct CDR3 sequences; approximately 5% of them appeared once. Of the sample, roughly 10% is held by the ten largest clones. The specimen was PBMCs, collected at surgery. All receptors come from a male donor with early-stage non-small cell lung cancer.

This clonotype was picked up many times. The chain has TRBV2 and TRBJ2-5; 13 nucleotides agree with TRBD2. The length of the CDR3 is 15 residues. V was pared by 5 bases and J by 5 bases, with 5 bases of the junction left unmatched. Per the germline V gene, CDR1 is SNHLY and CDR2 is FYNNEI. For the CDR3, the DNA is TGTGCCAGCAGTTTAGGACTAGCGGGAGTGGAGACCCAGTACTTC. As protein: CASSLGLAGVETQYF.

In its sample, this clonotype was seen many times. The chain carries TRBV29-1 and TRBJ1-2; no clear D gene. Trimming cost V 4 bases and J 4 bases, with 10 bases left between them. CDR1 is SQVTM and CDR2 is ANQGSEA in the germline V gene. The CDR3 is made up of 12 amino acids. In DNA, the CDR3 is TGCAGCGTTGGTGAGGGTCTCTATGGCTACACCTTC. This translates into CSVGEGLYGYTF. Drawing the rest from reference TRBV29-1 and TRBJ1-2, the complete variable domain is SAVISQKPSRDICQRGTSLTIQCQVDSQVTMMFWYRQQPGQSLTLIATANQGSEATYESGFVIDKFPISRPNLTFSTLTVSNMSPEDSSIYLCSVGEGLYGYTFGSGTRLTVV.

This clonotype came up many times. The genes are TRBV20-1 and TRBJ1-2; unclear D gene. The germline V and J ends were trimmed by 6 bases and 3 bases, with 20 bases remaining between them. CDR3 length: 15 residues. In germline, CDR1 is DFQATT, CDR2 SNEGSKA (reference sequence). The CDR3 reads CSALTPHGRYYGYTF. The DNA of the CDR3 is TGCAGTGCCCTTACCCCACACGGACGTTACTATGGCTACACCTTC.

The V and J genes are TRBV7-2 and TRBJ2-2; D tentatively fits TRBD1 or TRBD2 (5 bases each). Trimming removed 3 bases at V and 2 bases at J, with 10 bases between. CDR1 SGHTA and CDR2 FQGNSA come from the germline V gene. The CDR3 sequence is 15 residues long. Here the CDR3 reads CASSFAGTNTGELFF. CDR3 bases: TGTGCCAGCAGCTTTGCCGGGACCAACACCGGGGAGCTGTTTTTT.

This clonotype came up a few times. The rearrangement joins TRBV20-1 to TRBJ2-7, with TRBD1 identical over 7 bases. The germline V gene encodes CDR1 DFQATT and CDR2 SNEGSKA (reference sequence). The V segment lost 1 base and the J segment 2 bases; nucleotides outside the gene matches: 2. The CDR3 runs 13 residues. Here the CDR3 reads CSARGDRPYEQYF. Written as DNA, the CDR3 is TGCAGTGCTAGAGGGGACAGACCCTACGAGCAGTACTTC.

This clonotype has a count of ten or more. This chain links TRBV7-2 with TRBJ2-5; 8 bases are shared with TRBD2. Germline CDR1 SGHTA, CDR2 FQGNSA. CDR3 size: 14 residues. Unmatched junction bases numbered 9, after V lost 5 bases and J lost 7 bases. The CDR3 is CASSRTSGPVTQYF. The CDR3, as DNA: TGTGCCAGCAGCAGAACTAGCGGCCCAGTGACCCAGTACTTC.

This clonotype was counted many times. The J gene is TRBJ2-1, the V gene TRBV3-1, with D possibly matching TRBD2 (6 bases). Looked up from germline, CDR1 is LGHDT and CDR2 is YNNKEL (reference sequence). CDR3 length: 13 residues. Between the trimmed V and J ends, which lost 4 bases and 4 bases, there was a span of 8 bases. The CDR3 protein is CASSRGTYNEQFF. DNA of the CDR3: TGTGCCAGCAGCCGAGGGACTTACAATGAGCAGTTCTTC.

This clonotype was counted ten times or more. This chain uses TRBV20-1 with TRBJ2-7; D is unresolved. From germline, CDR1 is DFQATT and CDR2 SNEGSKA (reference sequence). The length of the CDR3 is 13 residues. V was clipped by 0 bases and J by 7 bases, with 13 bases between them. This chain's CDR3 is CSARESGDREQYF. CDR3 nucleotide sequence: TGCAGTGCTAGAGAATCCGGCGATCGGGAGCAGTACTTC.

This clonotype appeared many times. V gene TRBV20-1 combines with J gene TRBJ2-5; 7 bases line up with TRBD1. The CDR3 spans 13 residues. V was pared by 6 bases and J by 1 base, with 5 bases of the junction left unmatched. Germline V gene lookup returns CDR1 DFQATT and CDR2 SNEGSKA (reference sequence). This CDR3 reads CSATNRGQETQYF. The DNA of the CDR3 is TGCAGTGCCACCAACAGGGGCCAAGAGACCCAGTACTTC.

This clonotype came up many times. CDR3: CASSSRQGNYGYTF. The CDR3 nucleotides are TGTGCCAGCAGCAGTCGACAGGGGAACTATGGCTACACCTTC. The chain has TRBV9 and TRBJ1-2, with 8 bases matching TRBD1. Looked up from germline, CDR1 is SGDLS and CDR2 is YYNGEE. Trimming took 4 bases from V and 2 from J; bases not matched to a gene: 4. This CDR3 contains 14 residues. Full variable domain (remainder filled in from reference TRBV9 and TRBJ1-2): DSGVTQTPKHLITATGQRVTLRCSPRSGDLSVYWYQQSLDQGLQFLIQYYNGEERAKGNILERFSAQQFPDLHSELNLSSLELGDSALYFCASSSRQGNYGYTFGSGTRLTVV.

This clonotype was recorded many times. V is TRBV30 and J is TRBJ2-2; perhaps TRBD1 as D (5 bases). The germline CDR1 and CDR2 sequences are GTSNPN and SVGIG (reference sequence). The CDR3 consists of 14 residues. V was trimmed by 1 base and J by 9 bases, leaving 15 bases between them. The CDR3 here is CAWSAWGLDRELFF. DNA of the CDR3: TGTGCCTGGAGTGCCTGGGGCCTCGACAGGGAGCTGTTTTTT. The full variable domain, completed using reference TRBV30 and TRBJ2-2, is SQTIHQWPATLVQPVGSPLSLECTVEGTSNPNLYWYRQAAGRGLQLLFYSVGIGQISSEVPQNLSASRPQDRQFILSSKKLLLSDSGFYLCAWSAWGLDRELFFGEGSRLTVL.

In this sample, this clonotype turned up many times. The CDR3 protein is CASRDGLAGGHNEQFF. DNA for the CDR3: TGTGCCAGCAGGGACGGACTAGCGGGAGGTCACAATGAGCAGTTCTTC. The chain has TRBV6-2 or TRBV6-3 and TRBJ2-1, with TRBD2 matching over 14 bases. The ends lost 6 bases at V and 5 bases at J; junction bases unmatched: 6. CDR3 length: 16 amino acids. Germline loops: CDR1 MNHEY, CDR2 SVGEGT.

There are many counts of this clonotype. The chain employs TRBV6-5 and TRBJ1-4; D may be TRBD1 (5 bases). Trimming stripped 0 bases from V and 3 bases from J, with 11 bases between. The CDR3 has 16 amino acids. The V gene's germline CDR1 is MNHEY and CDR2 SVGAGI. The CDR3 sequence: CASSYSGVMANEKLFF. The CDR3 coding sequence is TGTGCCAGCAGTTACTCAGGGGTCATGGCTAATGAAAAACTGTTTTTT.

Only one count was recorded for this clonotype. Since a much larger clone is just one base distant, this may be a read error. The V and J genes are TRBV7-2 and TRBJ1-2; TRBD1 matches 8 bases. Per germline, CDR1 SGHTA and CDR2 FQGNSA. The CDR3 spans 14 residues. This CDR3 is CVSSETGVDYGYTF. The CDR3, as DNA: TGTGTCAGCAGCGAGACAGGGGTTGACTATGGCTACACCTTC.

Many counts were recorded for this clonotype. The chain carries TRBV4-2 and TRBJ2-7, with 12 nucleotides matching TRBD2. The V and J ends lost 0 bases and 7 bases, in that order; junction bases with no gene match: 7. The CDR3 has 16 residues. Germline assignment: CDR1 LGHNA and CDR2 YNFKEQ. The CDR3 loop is CASSQDPSGRAGEQYF. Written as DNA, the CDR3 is TGTGCCAGCAGCCAAGACCCTAGCGGGAGGGCGGGGGAGCAGTACTTC.

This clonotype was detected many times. The CDR3 region is CASSAGRETQYF. Here the CDR3 DNA reads TGCGCCAGCAGTGCGGGGCGAGAGACCCAGTACTTC. The gene calls are TRBV10-2 and TRBJ2-5; D is possibly TRBD1 or TRBD2 (5 bases each). Germline assignment: CDR1 WSHSY and CDR2 SAAADI. Between the trimmed V and J ends, which lost 4 bases and 4 bases, there was a span of 7 bases. There are 12 residues in the CDR3.

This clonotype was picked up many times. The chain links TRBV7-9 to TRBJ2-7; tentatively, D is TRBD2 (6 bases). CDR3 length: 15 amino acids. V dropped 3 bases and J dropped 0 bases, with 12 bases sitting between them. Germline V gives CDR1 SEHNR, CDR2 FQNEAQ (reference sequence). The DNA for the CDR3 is TGTGCCAGCAGCTTGATCGGGACTTTCTCCTACGAGCAGTACTTC. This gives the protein CASSLIGTFSYEQYF.

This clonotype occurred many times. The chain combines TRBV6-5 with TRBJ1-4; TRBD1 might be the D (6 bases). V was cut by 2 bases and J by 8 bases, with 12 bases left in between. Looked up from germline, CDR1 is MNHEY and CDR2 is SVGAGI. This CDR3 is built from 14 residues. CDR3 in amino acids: CASSYPGAGEKLFF. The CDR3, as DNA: TGTGCCAGCAGTTACCCGGGGGCAGGAGAAAAACTGTTTTTT.

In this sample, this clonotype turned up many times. CDR3 loop: CAAGGDVSTDTQYF. The CDR3 DNA is TGTGCCGCGGGCGGAGACGTTAGCACAGATACGCAGTATTTT. This rearrangement joins TRBV6-5 to TRBJ2-3; tentatively, D is TRBD2 (5 bases). V lost 11 bases and J lost 0, with 15 bases in between. Germline V gives CDR1 MNHEY, CDR2 SVGAGI. There are 14 residues in the CDR3.

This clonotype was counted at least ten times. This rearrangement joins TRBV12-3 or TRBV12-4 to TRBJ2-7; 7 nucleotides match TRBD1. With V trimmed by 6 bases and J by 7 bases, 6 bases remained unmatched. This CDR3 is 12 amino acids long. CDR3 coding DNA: TGTGCCAGCAGCTCCAGACAGGGTGAGCAGTACTTC. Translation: CASSSRQGEQYF.

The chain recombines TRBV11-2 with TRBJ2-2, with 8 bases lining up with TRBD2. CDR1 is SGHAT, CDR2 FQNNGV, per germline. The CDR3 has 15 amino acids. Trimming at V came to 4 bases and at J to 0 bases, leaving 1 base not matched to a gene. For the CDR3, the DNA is TGTGCCAGCAGCTGGGGACTAGCGAACACCGGGGAGCTGTTTTTT. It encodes CASSWGLANTGELFF.

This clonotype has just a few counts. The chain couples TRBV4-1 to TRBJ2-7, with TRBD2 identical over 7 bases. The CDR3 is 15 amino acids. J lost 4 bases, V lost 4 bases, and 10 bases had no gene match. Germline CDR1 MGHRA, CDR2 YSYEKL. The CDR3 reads CASSRGSSGVYEQYF. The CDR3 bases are TGCGCCAGCAGCCGGGGGTCTAGCGGAGTTTACGAGCAGTACTTC.

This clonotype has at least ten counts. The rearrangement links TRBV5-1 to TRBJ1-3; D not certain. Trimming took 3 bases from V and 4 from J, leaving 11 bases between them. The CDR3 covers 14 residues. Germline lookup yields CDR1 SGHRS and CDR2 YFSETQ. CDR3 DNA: TGCGCCAGCAGCTCAAGCTCCGCCGGAAACACCATATATTTT. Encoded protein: CASSSSSAGNTIYF.

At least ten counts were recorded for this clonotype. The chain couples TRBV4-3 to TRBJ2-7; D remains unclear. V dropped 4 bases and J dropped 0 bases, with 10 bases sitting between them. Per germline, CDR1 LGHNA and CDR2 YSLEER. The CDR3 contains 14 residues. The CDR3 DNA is TGCGCCAGCAGCCTACACGAACTCTCCTACGAGCAGTACTTC. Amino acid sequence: CASSLHELSYEQYF.

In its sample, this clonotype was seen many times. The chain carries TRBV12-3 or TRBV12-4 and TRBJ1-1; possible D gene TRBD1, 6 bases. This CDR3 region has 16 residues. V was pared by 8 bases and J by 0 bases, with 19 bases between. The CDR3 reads CASRRRGSRMNTEAFF. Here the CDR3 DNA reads TGTGCCAGCCGAAGGAGGGGGTCCCGCATGAACACTGAAGCTTTCTTT.

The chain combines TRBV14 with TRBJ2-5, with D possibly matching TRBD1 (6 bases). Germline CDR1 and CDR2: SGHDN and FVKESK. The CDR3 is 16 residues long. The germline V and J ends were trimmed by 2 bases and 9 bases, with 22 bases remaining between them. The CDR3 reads CASSQRTVGGAESQYF. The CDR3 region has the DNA TGTGCCAGCAGCCAAAGGACAGTTGGCGGTGCGGAGTCCCAGTACTTC. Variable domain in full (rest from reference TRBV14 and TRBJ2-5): EAGVTQFPSHSVIEKGQTVTLRCDPISGHDNLYWYRRVMGKEIKFLLHFVKESKQDESGMPNNRFLAERTGGTYSTLKVQPAELEDSGVYFCASSQRTVGGAESQYFGPGTRLLVL.

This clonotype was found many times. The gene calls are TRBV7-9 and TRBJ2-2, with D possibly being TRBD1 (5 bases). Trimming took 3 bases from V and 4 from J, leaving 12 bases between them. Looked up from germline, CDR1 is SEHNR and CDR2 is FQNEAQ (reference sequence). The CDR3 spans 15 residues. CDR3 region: CASSFSRGPTGELFF. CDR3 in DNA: TGTGCCAGCAGCTTTTCTAGGGGCCCCACCGGGGAGCTGTTTTTT.